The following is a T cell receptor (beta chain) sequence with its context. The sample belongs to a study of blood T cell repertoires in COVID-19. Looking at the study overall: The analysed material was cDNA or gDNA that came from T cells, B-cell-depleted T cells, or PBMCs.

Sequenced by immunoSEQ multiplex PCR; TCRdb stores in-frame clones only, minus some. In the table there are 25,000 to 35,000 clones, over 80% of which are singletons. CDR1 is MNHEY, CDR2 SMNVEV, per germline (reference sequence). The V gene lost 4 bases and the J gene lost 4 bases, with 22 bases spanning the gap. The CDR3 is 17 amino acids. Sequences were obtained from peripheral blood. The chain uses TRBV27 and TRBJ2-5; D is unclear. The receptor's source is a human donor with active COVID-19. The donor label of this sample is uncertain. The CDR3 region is CASSSSTRRSLRETQYF. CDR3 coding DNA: TGTGCCAGCAGTTCATCGACACGCAGAAGTTTAAGAGAGACCCAGTACTTC.